This T cell receptor (beta chain) was documented in a study of blood T cell repertoires in COVID-19. CDR3 length: 12 residues. The germline V gene encodes CDR1 SGDLS and CDR2 YYNGEE. Trimming removed 1 base from V and 6 bases from J, with 8 bases in between. Clones were sequenced by immunoSEQ multiplex PCR, and TCRdb holds only the in-frame ones, with some missing. The sample holds about 110,000 clones, approximately 90% seen once. Sequenced sample: peripheral blood. The TCR sequence derives from a woman in her fifties or sixties with acute or convalescent COVID-19. The V and J genes are TRBV9 and TRBJ2-7; the D gene is possibly TRBD2 (6 bases). Here the CDR3 DNA reads TGTGCCAGCAGCGTAACGGGAGTCGAGCAGTACTTC. It translates to CASSVTGVEQYF.